Listed below are T cell receptor beta chains from one sample, sequenced in a study of blood T cell repertoires in COVID-19. Assay: immunoSEQ multiplex PCR; the TCRdb copy retains only in-frame clones and omits some. In the table there are more than 85,000 clones, roughly four fifths of which are singletons. Sequenced input: peripheral blood. The source of these receptors is a man in his 70s with acute or convalescent COVID-19. Both conserved end residues are part of each CDR3. The D gene is left open where the match is weak. A row's size may be missing; if present it is once, few, many or a size class.

V gene: TRBV11-3; J gene: TRBJ1-1; D gene: NA; clone size: NA; CDR3 protein: CASSLDRNTEAFF; CDR3 DNA: TGTGCCAGCAGTCTTGATAGGAACACTGAAGCTTTCTTT
V gene: TRBV9; J gene: TRBJ1-2; D gene: NA; clone size: NA; CDR3 protein: CASSVGPQPRGYGYTF; CDR3 DNA: TGTGCCAGCAGCGTAGGCCCTCAGCCCAGGGGCTATGGCTACACCTTC
V gene: TRBV5-4; J gene: TRBJ1-1; D gene: NA; clone size: NA; CDR3 protein: CASSLQIMNTEAFF; CDR3 DNA: TGTGCCAGCAGCTTACAGATCATGAACACTGAAGCTTTCTTT
V gene: TRBV7-9; J gene: TRBJ2-3; D gene: NA; clone size: NA; CDR3 protein: CASSFESHTQYF; CDR3 DNA: TGTGCCAGCAGCTTCGAGTCACATACGCAGTATTTT
V gene: TRBV18; J gene: TRBJ1-5; D gene: NA; clone size: NA; CDR3 protein: CASSPPAPNQPQHF; CDR3 DNA: TGTGCCAGCTCACCACCGGCACCGAATCAGCCCCAGCATTTT
V gene: TRBV29-1; J gene: TRBJ1-2; D gene: NA; clone size: NA; CDR3 protein: CSVDPGALGYGYTF; CDR3 DNA: TGCAGCGTTGACCCAGGGGCATTAGGCTATGGCTACACCTTC
V gene: TRBV19; J gene: TRBJ2-7; D gene: NA; clone size: NA; CDR3 protein: CASIGQSPYEQYF; CDR3 DNA: TGTGCCAGTATAGGACAGTCTCCCTACGAGCAGTACTTC
V gene: TRBV6-1; J gene: TRBJ2-7; D gene: NA; clone size: NA; CDR3 protein: CASSEAPRGISYEQYF; CDR3 DNA: TGTGCCAGCAGTGAAGCGCCAAGGGGTATCTCCTACGAGCAGTACTTC
V gene: TRBV6-6; J gene: TRBJ1-6; D gene: TRBD1; clone size: once; CDR3 protein: CAITRDRAGSPLHF; CDR3 DNA: TGTGCCATCACCCGGGACAGGGCTGGTTCACCCCTCCACTTT
V gene: TRBV5-6; J gene: TRBJ1-6; D gene: NA; clone size: once; CDR3 protein: CASSLDSPGSYNSPLHF; CDR3 DNA: TGTGCCAGCAGCCTTGACAGTCCCGGCTCCTATAATTCACCCCTCCACTTT
V gene: TRBV7-8; J gene: TRBJ1-1; D gene: NA; clone size: NA; CDR3 protein: CASSLASGVTEAFF; CDR3 DNA: TGTGCCAGCAGCTTAGCTTCCGGGGTTACTGAAGCTTTCTTT
V gene: TRBV5-1; J gene: TRBJ1-2; D gene: NA; clone size: NA; CDR3 protein: CARSNVETGYGYTF; CDR3 DNA: TGCGCCAGAAGTAATGTGGAGACAGGCTATGGCTACACCTTC
V gene: TRBV9; J gene: TRBJ2-1; D gene: NA; clone size: NA; CDR3 protein: CASSVGRDNEQFF; CDR3 DNA: TGTGCCAGCAGCGTCGGGAGAGACAATGAGCAGTTCTTC
V gene: TRBV4-1; J gene: TRBJ2-5; D gene: TRBD2; clone size: NA; CDR3 protein: CASSQFLYSSGRAQETQYF; CDR3 DNA: TGCGCCAGCAGCCAATTTTTGTATAGTAGCGGGAGGGCCCAAGAGACCCAGTACTTC
V gene: TRBV3-1/TRBV3-2; J gene: TRBJ2-5; D gene: NA; clone size: NA; CDR3 protein: CASSPDRWEYQETQYF; CDR3 DNA: TGTGCCAGCAGCCCGGACCGATGGGAGTACCAAGAGACCCAGTACTTC
V gene: TRBV7-9; J gene: TRBJ2-3; D gene: NA; clone size: once; CDR3 protein: CASSLSQDRRSDTQYF; CDR3 DNA: TGTGCCAGCAGCTTATCCCAGGATAGGCGTTCTGATACGCAGTATTTT
V gene: TRBV7-9; J gene: TRBJ2-5; D gene: TRBD2; clone size: NA; CDR3 protein: CASSLVSGQETQYF; CDR3 DNA: TGTGCCAGCAGCTTAGTTAGCGGGCAAGAGACCCAGTACTTC
V gene: TRBV20-1; J gene: TRBJ2-2; D gene: TRBD2; clone size: few; CDR3 protein: CSASVGGGLAENTGELFF; CDR3 DNA: TGCAGTGCTAGTGTAGGTGGGGGACTAGCGGAAAACACCGGGGAGCTGTTTTTT
V gene: TRBV11-3; J gene: TRBJ2-1; D gene: TRBD2; clone size: NA; CDR3 protein: CASSPSAGFGNEQFF; CDR3 DNA: TGTGCCAGCAGCCCGTCAGCGGGGTTCGGCAATGAGCAGTTCTTC
V gene: TRBV14; J gene: TRBJ2-7; D gene: NA; clone size: NA; CDR3 protein: CASSHLDSPSYEQYF; CDR3 DNA: TGTGCCAGCAGCCATTTGGACAGCCCTTCCTACGAGCAGTACTTC
V gene: TRBV7-2; J gene: TRBJ1-2; D gene: TRBD1; clone size: NA; CDR3 protein: CASSLGPTGNYGYTF; CDR3 DNA: TGTGCCAGCAGCTTAGGGCCGACAGGGAACTATGGCTACACCTTC
V gene: TRBV3-1/TRBV3-2; J gene: TRBJ1-1; D gene: NA; clone size: few; CDR3 protein: CASSQALGGHTEAFF; CDR3 DNA: TGTGCCAGCAGCCAAGCGCTAGGAGGACACACTGAAGCTTTCTTT
V gene: TRBV4-2; J gene: TRBJ2-4; D gene: NA; clone size: NA; CDR3 protein: CASSQDLGHSESNIQYF; CDR3 DNA: TGTGCCAGCAGCCAAGACCTGGGACACAGTGAGTCAAACATTCAGTACTTC
V gene: TRBV5-8; J gene: TRBJ1-5; D gene: NA; clone size: NA; CDR3 protein: CASSRGQSNQPQHF; CDR3 DNA: TGTGCCAGCAGTAGAGGACAGAGCAATCAGCCCCAGCATTTT
V gene: TRBV5-1; J gene: TRBJ2-7; D gene: NA; clone size: NA; CDR3 protein: CASSLEGGYGSYEQYF; CDR3 DNA: TGCGCCAGCAGCTTGGAGGGGGGGTACGGCTCCTACGAGCAGTACTTC
V gene: TRBV5-4; J gene: TRBJ2-1; D gene: NA; clone size: NA; CDR3 protein: CASSPLIAPEQFF; CDR3 DNA: TGTGCCAGCAGCCCCCTTATAGCCCCTGAGCAGTTCTTC
V gene: TRBV20-1; J gene: TRBJ2-7; D gene: TRBD2; clone size: NA; CDR3 protein: CSARAGVEQYF; CDR3 DNA: TGCAGTGCCCGAGCGGGGGTCGAGCAGTACTTC
V gene: TRBV7-3; J gene: TRBJ2-3; D gene: NA; clone size: NA; CDR3 protein: CASSLLDRLSTDTQYF; CDR3 DNA: TGTGCCAGCAGCTTACTAGACCGCTTGAGCACAGATACGCAGTATTTT
V gene: TRBV5-1; J gene: TRBJ1-1; D gene: NA; clone size: once; CDR3 protein: CASSYQVGNTEAFF; CDR3 DNA: TGCGCCAGCAGCTACCAGGTTGGGAACACTGAAGCTTTCTTT
V gene: TRBV5-4; J gene: TRBJ1-4; D gene: TRBD1; clone size: NA; CDR3 protein: CASSSGQETTNEKLFF; CDR3 DNA: TGTGCCAGCAGCTCGGGACAGGAGACAACTAATGAAAAACTGTTTTTT
V gene: TRBV6-5; J gene: TRBJ1-5; D gene: NA; clone size: NA; CDR3 protein: CASSYSILGYQPQHF; CDR3 DNA: TGTGCCAGCAGTTACTCGATTCTAGGATATCAGCCCCAGCATTTT
V gene: TRBV7-9; J gene: TRBJ2-7; D gene: TRBD1; clone size: NA; CDR3 protein: CASRGDSSYEQYF; CDR3 DNA: TGTGCCAGCAGGGGGGACAGCTCCTACGAGCAGTACTTC
V gene: TRBV27; J gene: TRBJ2-3; D gene: NA; clone size: NA; CDR3 protein: CASSPWGDTDTQYF; CDR3 DNA: TGTGCCAGCAGCCCTTGGGGGGACACAGATACGCAGTATTTT